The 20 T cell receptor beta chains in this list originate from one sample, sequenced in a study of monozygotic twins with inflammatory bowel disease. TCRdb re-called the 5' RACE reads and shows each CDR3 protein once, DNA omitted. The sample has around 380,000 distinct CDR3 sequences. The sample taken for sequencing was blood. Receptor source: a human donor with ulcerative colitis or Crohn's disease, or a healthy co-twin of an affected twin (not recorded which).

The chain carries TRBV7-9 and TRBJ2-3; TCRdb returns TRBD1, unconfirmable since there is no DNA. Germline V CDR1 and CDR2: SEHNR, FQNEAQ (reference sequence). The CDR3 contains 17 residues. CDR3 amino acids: CASSLATGQQNTDTQYF.

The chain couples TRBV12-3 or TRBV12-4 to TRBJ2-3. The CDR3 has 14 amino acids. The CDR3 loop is CASSFTDPTDTQYF.

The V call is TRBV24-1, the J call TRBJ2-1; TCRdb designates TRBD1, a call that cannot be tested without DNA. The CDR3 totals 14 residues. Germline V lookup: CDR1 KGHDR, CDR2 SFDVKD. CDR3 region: CATSDPSEGGEQFF.

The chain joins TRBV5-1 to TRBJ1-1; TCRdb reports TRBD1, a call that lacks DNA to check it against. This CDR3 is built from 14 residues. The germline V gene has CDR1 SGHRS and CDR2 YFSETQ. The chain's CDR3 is CASRGQGMNTEAFF.

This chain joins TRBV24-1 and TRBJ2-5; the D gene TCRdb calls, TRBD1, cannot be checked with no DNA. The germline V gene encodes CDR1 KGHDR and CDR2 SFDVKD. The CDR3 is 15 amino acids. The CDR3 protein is CATSDPTGYQETQYF.

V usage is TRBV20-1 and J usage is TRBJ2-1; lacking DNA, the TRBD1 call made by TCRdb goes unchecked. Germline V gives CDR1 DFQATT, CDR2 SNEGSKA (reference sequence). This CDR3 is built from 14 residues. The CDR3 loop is CSASIGDAYNEQFF.

The CDR3 sequence is CASSQDLAASSYEQYF. V and J are TRBV4-2 and TRBJ2-7; the TCRdb call, TRBD2, lacks DNA for checking. Germline V CDR1 and CDR2: LGHNA, YNFKEQ. The CDR3 has 16 amino acids.

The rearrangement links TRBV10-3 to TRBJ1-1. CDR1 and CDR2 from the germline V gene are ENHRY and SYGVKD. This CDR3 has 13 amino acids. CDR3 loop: CAIRPEVNTEAFF.

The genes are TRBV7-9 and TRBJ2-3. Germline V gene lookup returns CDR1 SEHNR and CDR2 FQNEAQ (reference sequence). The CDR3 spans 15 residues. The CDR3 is CASSWAGPSTDTQYF.

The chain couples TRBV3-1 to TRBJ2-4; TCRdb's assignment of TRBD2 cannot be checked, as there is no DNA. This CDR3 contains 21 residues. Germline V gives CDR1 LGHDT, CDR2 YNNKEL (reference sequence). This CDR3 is CASSQGVGLAGSRVAKNIQYF.

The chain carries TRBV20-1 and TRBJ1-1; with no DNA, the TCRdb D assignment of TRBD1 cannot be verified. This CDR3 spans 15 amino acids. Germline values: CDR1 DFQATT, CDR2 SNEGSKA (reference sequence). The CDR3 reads CSAFLHRGRNTEAFF.

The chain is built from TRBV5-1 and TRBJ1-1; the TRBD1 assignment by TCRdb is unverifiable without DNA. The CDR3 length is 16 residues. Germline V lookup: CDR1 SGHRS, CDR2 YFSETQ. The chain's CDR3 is CASSLRTGERNTEAFF.

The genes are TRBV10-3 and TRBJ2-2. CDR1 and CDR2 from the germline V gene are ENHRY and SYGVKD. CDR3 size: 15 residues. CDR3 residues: CAIRSVGANTGELFF.

This CDR3 is CASSPSMGRTEQYF. The J gene is TRBJ2-7, the V gene TRBV18; the TCRdb call, TRBD2, lacks DNA for checking. CDR1 and CDR2 (germline): KGHSH, LQKENI. The CDR3 runs to 14 residues.

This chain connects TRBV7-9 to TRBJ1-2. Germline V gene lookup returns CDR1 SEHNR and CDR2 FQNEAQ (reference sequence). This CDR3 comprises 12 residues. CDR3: CASSGLRGGYTF.

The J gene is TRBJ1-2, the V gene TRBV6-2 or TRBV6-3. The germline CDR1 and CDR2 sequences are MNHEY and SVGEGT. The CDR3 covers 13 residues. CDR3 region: CASTNGVISGYTF.

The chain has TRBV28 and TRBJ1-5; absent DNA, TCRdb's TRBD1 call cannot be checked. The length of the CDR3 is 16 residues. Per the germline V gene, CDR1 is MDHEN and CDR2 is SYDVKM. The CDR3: CASSALQGWSNQPQHF.

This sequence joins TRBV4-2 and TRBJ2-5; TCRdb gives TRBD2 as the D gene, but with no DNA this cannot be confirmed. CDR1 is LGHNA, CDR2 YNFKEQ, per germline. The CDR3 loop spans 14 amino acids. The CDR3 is CASSQSFRGETQYF.

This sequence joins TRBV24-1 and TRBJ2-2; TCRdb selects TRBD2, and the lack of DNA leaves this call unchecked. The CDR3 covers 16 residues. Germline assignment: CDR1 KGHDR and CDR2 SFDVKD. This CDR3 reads CATSSASGDFAGELFF.

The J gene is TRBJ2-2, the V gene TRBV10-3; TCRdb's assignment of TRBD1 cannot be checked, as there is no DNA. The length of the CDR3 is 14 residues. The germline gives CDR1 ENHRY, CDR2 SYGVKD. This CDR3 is CAIRQDGDTGELFF.